This T cell receptor (beta chain) was sequenced during a study of shared clonotypes between healthy human individuals. Comment on this clone: A read error may account for a junction end that differs from germline.

Each donor was a Caucasian adult residing in Nashville, Tennessee. A CD45RA-negative memory subset and a CD45RA+ naive subset were separated from the CD4+ cells. The germline gives CDR1 MDHEN, CDR2 SYDVKM. CDR3 size: 13 residues. Clones were sequenced by immunoSEQ multiplex PCR, and TCRdb holds only the in-frame ones, with some missing. The sample includes approximately 2.3 million clones, approximately 93% of them seen just once. Sequenced material: naive CD4+ T cells from PBMCs. Subset meaning: CD45RA+ positively selected. The chain joins TRBV28 to TRBJ1-4; D unresolved. The receptor's source is a man aged 18 to 30 in good health. Some clones in this sample may be carry-over from other donors' samples. Here the CDR3 DNA reads TGTGCCAGCAGTCAAATGGGCAGGAGTTCAACGATTTTT. This translates into CASSQMGRSSTIF.